This entry concerns a single TCR beta chain. This sample stems from a study of blood T cells in healthy people across ages. Researchers collected roughly 9.8 milliliters of peripheral blood from every single donor. Then a second PCR, running about 6 to 11 cycles, was carried out with a sample-barcoded 5' primer and a J-beta primer mix. Every single cDNA molecule received a tag from a template-switch adaptor with 12 random nucleotides. MiXCR, applied by TCRdb to the 5' RACE reads, yields one record per CDR3 protein. Counted here are roughly 1.5 million distinct CDR3 sequences, approximately 39% occurring once; the ten biggest clones make up about 3.8%. Sequencing was done on a sample of blood. The TCR was taken from a young woman in good health.

CDR3 region: CTSSLVRGGGFYEQYF. Here the CDR3 DNA reads TGTACCAGCAGCTTAGTGAGGGGTGGAGGGTTCTACGAGCAGTACTTC. The chain joins TRBV7-2 to TRBJ2-7; D is perhaps TRBD2 (6 bases). Per germline, CDR1 SGHTA and CDR2 FQGNSA. With 1 base removed from V and 3 bases from J, the gap between germline ends came to 16 bases. The CDR3 is 16 amino acids.